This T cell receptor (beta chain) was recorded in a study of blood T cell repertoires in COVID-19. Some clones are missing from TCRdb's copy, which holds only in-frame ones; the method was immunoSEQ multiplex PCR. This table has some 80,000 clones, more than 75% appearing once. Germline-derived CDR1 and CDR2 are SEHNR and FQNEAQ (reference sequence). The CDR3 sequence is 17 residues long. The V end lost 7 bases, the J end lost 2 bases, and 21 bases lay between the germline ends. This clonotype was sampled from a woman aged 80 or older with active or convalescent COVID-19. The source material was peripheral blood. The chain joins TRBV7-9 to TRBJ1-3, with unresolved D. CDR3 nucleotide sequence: TGTGCCAGCAAAGGAGGGAAATGGGAGAATGCTGGAAACACCATATATTTT. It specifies CASKGGKWENAGNTIYF.